This TCR beta chain was obtained from a study of cytomegalovirus exposure and HLA in healthy donors. The PCR employed 60 Vbeta primers together with 13 Jbeta primers. TCRdb keeps only in-frame clones here, not all; method: immunoSEQ multiplex PCR. The sample has over 130,000 clones, roughly four fifths seen once; the top ten hold around 2.4%. V was shortened by 6 bases and J by 11 bases, with 23 bases between the two germline ends. The length of the CDR3 is 15 residues. CDR1 KGHSH and CDR2 LQKENI come from the germline V gene. The sequence was obtained from a male donor in good health and CMV-seronegative. V is TRBV18 and J is TRBJ1-5; TRBD1 might be the D (6 bases). Material for sequencing was PBMCs. The CDR3 nucleotides are TGTGCCAGCTCCCCCAGCTTGGGGGGGCAAGGGGCCCAGCATTTT. As protein: CASSPSLGGQGAQHF.